One and the same sample provided the 15 T cell receptor beta chains below, sequenced in a study of cytomegalovirus exposure and HLA in healthy donors. In the PCR, 60 Vbeta and 13 Jbeta primers were used. Generated by immunoSEQ multiplex PCR, the TCRdb table keeps only in-frame clones and is missing some. The repertoire holds approximately 170,000 clones, with approximately 88% as singletons. Sequencing was carried out using PBMCs. The receptors shown here come from a boy aged 2 to 10 in good health and CMV-seronegative.

This chain links TRBV5-6 with TRBJ2-1, with 9 bases matching TRBD2. The junction had 8 bases not matched to a gene; V was cut back by 0 bases and J by 4 bases. The CDR3 contains 17 residues. The germline V gene encodes CDR1 SGHDT and CDR2 YYEEEE. Here the CDR3 DNA reads TGTGCCAGCAGCTTGGGGATTAGCGGGAGATTGTACAATGAGCAGTTCTTC. Its translation: CASSLGISGRLYNEQFF.

This clone was seen more than once but under ten times. The CDR3 is CASSYSGTGSDTQYF. As DNA, the CDR3 is TGTGCCAGCAGTTACTCCGGGACAGGGTCAGATACGCAGTATTTT. This chain uses TRBV6-6 with TRBJ2-3; TRBD1 aligns across 9 bases. This CDR3 is 15 amino acids long. The V gene end was trimmed by 0 bases and the J gene end by 4 bases; junction bases not matched to a gene: 2. Germline CDR1 MNHNY, CDR2 SVGAGI (reference sequence).

The chain is built from TRBV5-1 and TRBJ2-2; 10 nucleotides match TRBD2. V lost 1 base to trimming and J lost 8 bases; unmatched junction nucleotides: 8. The germline V gene encodes CDR1 SGHRS and CDR2 YFSETQ. The CDR3 contains 16 residues. The CDR3 protein is CASSLRASGRVGELFF. The CDR3 bases are TGCGCCAGCAGCTTGCGTGCTAGCGGGAGAGTGGGGGAGCTGTTTTTT.

This chain uses TRBV19 with TRBJ2-7, with 8 positions matching TRBD2. CDR1 LNHDA and CDR2 SQIVND come from the germline V gene (reference sequence). V shed 2 bases and J 5 bases; nucleotides not matched to a gene: 14. The CDR3 spans 17 residues. The CDR3 here is CASSITLSREGWNEQYF. Here the CDR3 DNA reads TGTGCCAGTAGTATAACGCTTAGCCGGGAGGGCTGGAACGAGCAGTACTTC.

This chain uses TRBV29-1 with TRBJ1-5; possibly TRBD1 for D (5 bases). The CDR3 is 13 amino acids. Trimming removed 4 bases from V and 10 bases from J, with 17 bases in between. CDR1 is SQVTM and CDR2 is ANQGSEA in the germline V gene. CDR3 amino acids: CSVGHSGLGPQHF. CDR3 DNA sequence: TGCAGCGTTGGACATTCAGGGTTGGGTCCCCAGCATTTT.

This rearrangement joins TRBV4-3 to TRBJ2-5; 9 bases match TRBD1. This CDR3 region has 15 residues. Per the germline V gene, CDR1 is LGHNA and CDR2 is YSLEER. Trimming at V came to 1 base and at J to 5 bases, leaving 5 bases not matched to a gene. The DNA for the CDR3 is TGCGCCAGCAGCCAAGGGACAGGGGCGGGGGAGACCCAGTACTTC. Amino acid sequence: CASSQGTGAGETQYF.

J is TRBJ2-3 and V is TRBV28; TRBD2 is a possible D gene (6 bases). V lost 6 bases and J 3 bases, leaving 7 bases between the germline ends. Germline lookup yields CDR1 MDHEN and CDR2 SYDVKM. The CDR3 is 12 residues long. The CDR3 DNA reads as TGTGCCAGCAGCCGGGGGACAGATACGCAGTATTTT. Protein: CASSRGTDTQYF.

V and J are TRBV12-5 and TRBJ1-5, with TRBD1 as a possible D gene (6 bases). V lost 1 base and J lost 6, with 19 bases in between. The V gene's germline CDR1 is LGHNT and CDR2 FRNRAP. This CDR3 has 17 residues. CDR3 sequence: CASGLDFSGERSQPQHF. The DNA of the CDR3 is TGTGCTAGTGGTTTGGACTTCTCAGGGGAACGCAGTCAGCCCCAGCATTTT.

The CDR3 reads CASSGGGKRNEKLFF. The DNA for the CDR3 is TGTGCCAGCAGCGGAGGAGGGAAGAGGAATGAAAAACTGTTTTTT. J is TRBJ1-4 and V is TRBV5-6; D not resolved. Germline values: CDR1 SGHDT, CDR2 YYEEEE. V lost 4 bases, J lost 5 bases, and 15 bases lay in between. The CDR3 length is 15 residues.

The CDR3 protein is CASSLGGLGNTIYF. The DNA of the CDR3 is TGTGCCAGCAGCTTAGGGGGGCTTGGAAACACCATATATTTT. The chain links TRBV7-8 to TRBJ1-3; D possibly corresponds to TRBD1 (6 bases). The CDR3 totals 14 residues. Trimming shortened V by 1 base and J by 3 bases, and 7 bases separated the two germline ends. The germline CDR1 and CDR2 sequences are SGHVS and FQNEAQ.

This chain connects TRBV9 to TRBJ2-5, with 8 positions matching TRBD2. The CDR3 is 14 amino acids. Germline loops: CDR1 SGDLS, CDR2 YYNGEE. With 5 bases clipped from V and 2 bases from J, the junction kept 5 bases outside the gene matches. CDR3 bases: TGTGCCAGCAGTCGGGGGGGCGGTCAAGAGACCCAGTACTTC. Protein product: CASSRGGGQETQYF.

J is TRBJ2-5 and V is TRBV7-2; D may be TRBD2 (5 bases). This CDR3 has 15 amino acids. The germline gives CDR1 SGHTA, CDR2 FQGNSA. The ends were cut back, 0 bases at V and 2 bases at J, with 10 bases in the middle. The CDR3 coding sequence is TGTGCCAGCAGCTTAGCTTCTCGGGGTCAAGAGACCCAGTACTTC. Its translation: CASSLASRGQETQYF.

The chain carries TRBV10-3 and TRBJ1-4; D is uncertain. V lost 3 bases and J lost 8, with 13 bases in between. This CDR3 region has 14 residues. Germline V gives CDR1 ENHRY, CDR2 SYGVKD. CDR3 sequence reads: CAISDGKGEEKLFF. CDR3 nucleotide sequence: TGTGCCATCAGTGACGGAAAGGGAGAAGAAAAACTGTTTTTT.

The chain combines TRBV12-5 with TRBJ1-6, with a weak D call TRBD1 (6 bases). The V gene's germline CDR1 is LGHNT and CDR2 FRNRAP. The CDR3 has 14 amino acids. V lost 5 bases and J 9 bases, leaving 14 bases between the germline ends. The DNA for the CDR3 is TGTGCTAGTGGTGAACAGGGCGTAGGTTCACCCCTCCACTTT. It specifies CASGEQGVGSPLHF.

In DNA form, the CDR3 reads TGTGCCAGCAGTTTCCTTGGGGACAGGGCCGTACCTTTTGGCTACACCTTC. Residues: CASSFLGDRAVPFGYTF. V gene TRBV28 combines with J gene TRBJ1-2; 9 bases agree with TRBD1. Germline V gene sequence: CDR1 MDHEN, CDR2 SYDVKM. J gave up 7 bases and V 3 bases, and 15 bases lay outside the gene matches. The CDR3 contains 17 residues.